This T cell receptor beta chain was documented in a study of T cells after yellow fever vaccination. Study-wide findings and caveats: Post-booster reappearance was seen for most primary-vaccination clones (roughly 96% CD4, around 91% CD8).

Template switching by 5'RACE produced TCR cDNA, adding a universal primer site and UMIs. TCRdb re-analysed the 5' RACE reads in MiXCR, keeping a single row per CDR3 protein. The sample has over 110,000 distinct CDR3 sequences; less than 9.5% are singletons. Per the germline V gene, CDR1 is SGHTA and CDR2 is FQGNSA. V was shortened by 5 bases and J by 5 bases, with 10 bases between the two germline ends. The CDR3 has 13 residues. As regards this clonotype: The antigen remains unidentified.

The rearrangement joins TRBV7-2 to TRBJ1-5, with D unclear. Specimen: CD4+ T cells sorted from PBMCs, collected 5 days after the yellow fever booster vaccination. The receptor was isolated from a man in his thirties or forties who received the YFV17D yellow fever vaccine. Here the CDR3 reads CASSAKVDQPQHF. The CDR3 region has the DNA TGTGCCAGCAGCGCTAAAGTCGATCAGCCCCAGCATTTT.